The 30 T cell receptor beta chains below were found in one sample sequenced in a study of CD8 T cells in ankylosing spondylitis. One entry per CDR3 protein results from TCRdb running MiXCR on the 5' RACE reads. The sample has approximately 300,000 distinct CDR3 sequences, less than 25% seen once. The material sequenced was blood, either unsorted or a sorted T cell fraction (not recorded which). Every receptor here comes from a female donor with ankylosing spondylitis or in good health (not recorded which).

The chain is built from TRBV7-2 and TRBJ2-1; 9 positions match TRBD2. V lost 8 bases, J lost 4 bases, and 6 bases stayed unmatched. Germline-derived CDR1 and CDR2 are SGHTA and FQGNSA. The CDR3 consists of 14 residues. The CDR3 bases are TGTGCCAGCCAAGGGCTAGCGGGATACAATGAGCAGTTCTTC. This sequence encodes CASQGLAGYNEQFF.

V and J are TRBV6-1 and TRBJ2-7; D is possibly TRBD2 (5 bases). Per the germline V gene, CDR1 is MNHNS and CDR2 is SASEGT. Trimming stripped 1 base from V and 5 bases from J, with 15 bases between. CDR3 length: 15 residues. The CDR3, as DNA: TGTGCCAGCAGTGAAGTCAGCGGAAGGAGGCACGAGCAGTACTTC. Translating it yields CASSEVSGRRHEQYF.

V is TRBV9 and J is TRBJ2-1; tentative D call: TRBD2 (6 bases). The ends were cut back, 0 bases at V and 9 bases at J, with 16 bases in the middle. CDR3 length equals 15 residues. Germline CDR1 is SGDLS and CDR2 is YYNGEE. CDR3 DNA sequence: TGTGCCAGCAGCGTAGCTGACAGCTTGGAGGGTGAGCAGTTCTTC. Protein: CASSVADSLEGEQFF. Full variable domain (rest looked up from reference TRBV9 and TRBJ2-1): DSGVTQTPKHLITATGQRVTLRCSPRSGDLSVYWYQQSLDQGLQFLIQYYNGEERAKGNILERFSAQQFPDLHSELNLSSLELGDSALYFCASSVADSLEGEQFFGPGTRLTVL.

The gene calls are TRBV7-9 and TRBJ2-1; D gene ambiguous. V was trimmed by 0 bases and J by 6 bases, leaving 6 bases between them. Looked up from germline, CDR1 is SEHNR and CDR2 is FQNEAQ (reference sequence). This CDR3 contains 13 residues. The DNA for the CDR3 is TGTGCCAGCAGCTTAGCCGTCCCCAATGAGCAGTTCTTC. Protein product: CASSLAVPNEQFF.

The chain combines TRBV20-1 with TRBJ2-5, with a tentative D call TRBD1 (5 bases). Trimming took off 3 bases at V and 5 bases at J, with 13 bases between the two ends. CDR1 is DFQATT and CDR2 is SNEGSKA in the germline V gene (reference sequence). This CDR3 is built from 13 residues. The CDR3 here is CSARLGAGETQYF. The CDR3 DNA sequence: TGCAGTGCTAGGTTAGGGGCCGGGGAGACCCAGTACTTC.

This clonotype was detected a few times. The DNA for the CDR3 is TGTGCCACGACAAGGGCTGGGGAGCTGTTTTTT. This gives the protein CATTRAGELFF. V usage is TRBV6-1 and J usage is TRBJ2-2, with unresolved D. Germline V gene lookup returns CDR1 MNHNS and CDR2 SASEGT. V was shortened by 10 bases and J by 8 bases, with 11 bases between the two germline ends. The CDR3 loop spans 11 amino acids.

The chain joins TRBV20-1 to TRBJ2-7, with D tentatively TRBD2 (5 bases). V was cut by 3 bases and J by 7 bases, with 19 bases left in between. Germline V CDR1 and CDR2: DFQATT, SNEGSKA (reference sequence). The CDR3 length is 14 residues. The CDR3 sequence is CSASFEGPRSEQYF. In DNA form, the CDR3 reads TGCAGTGCTAGTTTTGAGGGCCCACGGTCGGAGCAGTACTTC.

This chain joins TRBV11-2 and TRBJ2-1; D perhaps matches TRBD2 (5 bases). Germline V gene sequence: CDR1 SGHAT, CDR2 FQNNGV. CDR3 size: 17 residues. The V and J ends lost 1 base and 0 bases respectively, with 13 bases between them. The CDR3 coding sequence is TGTGCCAGCAGCTTAGTCCGACGGAGGAGCTCCTACAATGAGCAGTTCTTC. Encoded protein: CASSLVRRRSSYNEQFF.

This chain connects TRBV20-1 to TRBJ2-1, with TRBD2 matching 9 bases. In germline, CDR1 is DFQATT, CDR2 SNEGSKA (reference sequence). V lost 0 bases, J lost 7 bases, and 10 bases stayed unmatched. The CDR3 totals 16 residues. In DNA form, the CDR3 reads TGCAGTGCTAGAGATCATCAAGCGGGGGGATGGAATGAGCAGTTCTTC. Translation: CSARDHQAGGWNEQFF.

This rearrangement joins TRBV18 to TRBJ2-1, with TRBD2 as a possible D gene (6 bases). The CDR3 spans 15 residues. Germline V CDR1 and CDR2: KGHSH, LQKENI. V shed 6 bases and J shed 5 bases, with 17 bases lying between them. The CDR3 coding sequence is TGTGCCAGCTCCGTAGCGGTTCCCTTGGACAATGAGCAGTTCTTC. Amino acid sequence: CASSVAVPLDNEQFF.

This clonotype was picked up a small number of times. CDR3 nucleotide sequence: TGTGCCAGCAGCTTTGGGGTTACGGATTCACCCCTCCACTTT. Protein: CASSFGVTDSPLHF. The V and J genes are TRBV11-2 and TRBJ1-6; D uncertain. Germline V gives CDR1 SGHAT, CDR2 FQNNGV. V was cut by 3 bases and J by 8 bases, with 11 bases left in between. CDR3 length equals 14 residues.

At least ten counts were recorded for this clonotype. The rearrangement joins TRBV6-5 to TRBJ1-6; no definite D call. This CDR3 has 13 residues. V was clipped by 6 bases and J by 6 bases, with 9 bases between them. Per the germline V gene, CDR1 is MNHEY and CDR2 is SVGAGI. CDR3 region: CASSLDPNSPLHF. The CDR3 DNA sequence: TGTGCCAGCAGCCTCGACCCTAATTCACCCCTCCACTTT.

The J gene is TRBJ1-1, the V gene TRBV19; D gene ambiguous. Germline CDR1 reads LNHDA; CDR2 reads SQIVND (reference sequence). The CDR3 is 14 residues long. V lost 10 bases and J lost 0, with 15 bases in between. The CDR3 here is CATRQGRMNTEAFF. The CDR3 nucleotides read TGTGCCACCCGCCAAGGCAGAATGAACACTGAAGCTTTCTTT.

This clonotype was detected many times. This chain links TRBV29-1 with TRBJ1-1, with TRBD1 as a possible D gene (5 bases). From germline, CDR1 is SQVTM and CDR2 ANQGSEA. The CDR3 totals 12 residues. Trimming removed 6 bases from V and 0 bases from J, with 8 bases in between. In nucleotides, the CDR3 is TGCAGCGTGGGGGGATTGAACACTGAAGCTTTCTTT. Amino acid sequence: CSVGGLNTEAFF. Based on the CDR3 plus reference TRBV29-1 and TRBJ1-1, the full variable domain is SAVISQKPSRDICQRGTSLTIQCQVDSQVTMMFWYRQQPGQSLTLIATANQGSEATYESGFVIDKFPISRPNLTFSTLTVSNMSPEDSSIYLCSVGGLNTEAFFGQGTRLTVV.

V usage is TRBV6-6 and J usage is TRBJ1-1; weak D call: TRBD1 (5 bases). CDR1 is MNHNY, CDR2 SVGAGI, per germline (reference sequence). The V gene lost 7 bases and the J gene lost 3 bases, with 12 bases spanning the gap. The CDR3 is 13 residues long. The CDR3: CASTSPGDTEAFF. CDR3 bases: TGTGCCAGCACCTCCCCGGGGGACACTGAAGCTTTCTTT.

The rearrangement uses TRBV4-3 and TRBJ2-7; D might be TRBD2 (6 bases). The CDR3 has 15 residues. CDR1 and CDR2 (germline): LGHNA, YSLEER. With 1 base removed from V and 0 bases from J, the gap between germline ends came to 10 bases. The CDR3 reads CASSQVLADSYEQYF. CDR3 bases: TGCGCCAGCAGCCAAGTTTTAGCGGACTCCTACGAGCAGTACTTC.

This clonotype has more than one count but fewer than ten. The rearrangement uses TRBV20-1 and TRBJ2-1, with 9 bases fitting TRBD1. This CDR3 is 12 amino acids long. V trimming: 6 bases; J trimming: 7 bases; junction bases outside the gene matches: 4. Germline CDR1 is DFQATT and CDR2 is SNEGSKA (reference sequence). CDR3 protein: CSARQGGNEQFF. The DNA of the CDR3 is TGCAGTGCGAGACAGGGGGGGAATGAGCAGTTCTTC.

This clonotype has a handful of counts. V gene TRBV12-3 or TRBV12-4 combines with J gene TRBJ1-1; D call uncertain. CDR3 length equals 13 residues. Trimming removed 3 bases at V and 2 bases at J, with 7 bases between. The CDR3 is CASSFERNTEAFF. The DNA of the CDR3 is TGTGCCAGCAGTTTCGAGAGAAACACTGAAGCTTTCTTT.

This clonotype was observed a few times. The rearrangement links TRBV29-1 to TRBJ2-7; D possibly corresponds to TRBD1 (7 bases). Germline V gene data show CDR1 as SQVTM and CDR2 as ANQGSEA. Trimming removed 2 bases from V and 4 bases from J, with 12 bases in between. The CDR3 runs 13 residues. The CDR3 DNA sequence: TGCAGCGTTGAATCCCCAGGGGGGTACGAGCAGTACTTC. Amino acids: CSVESPGGYEQYF.

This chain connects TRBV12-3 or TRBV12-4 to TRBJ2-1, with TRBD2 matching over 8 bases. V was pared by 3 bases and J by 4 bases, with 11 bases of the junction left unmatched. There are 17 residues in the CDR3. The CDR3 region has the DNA TGTGCCAGCAGTTTTCTCCCCCTGGCTAGCGGGTACAATGAGCAGTTCTTC. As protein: CASSFLPLASGYNEQFF.

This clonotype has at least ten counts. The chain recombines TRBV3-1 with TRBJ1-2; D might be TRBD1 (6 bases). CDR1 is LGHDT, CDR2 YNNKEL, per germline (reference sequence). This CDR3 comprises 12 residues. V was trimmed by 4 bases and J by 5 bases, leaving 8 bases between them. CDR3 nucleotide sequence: TGTGCCAGCAGCCGAGGACAGTATGGCTACACCTTC. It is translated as CASSRGQYGYTF.

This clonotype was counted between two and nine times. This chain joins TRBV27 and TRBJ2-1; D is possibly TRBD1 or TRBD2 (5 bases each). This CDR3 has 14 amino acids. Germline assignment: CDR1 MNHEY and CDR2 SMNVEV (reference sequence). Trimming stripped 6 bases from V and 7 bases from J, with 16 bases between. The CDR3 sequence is CASRLVGVRNEQFF. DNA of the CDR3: TGTGCCAGCAGGTTGGTGGGGGTTAGGAATGAGCAGTTCTTC.

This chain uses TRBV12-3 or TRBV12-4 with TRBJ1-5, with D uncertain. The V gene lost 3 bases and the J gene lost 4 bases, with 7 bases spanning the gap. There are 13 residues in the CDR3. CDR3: CASSFTRNQPQHF. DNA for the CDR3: TGTGCCAGCAGTTTCACAAGGAATCAGCCCCAGCATTTT.

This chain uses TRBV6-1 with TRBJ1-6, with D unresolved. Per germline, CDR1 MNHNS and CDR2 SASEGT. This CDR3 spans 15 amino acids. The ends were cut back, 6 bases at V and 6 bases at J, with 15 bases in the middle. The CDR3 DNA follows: TGTGCCAGCAGGCCCTGGACGACTCTTAATTCACCCCTCCACTTT. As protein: CASRPWTTLNSPLHF.

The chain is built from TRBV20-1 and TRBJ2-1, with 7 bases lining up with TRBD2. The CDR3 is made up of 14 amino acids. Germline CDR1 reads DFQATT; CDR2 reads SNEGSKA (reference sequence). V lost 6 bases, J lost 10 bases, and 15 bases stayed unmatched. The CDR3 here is CSAHTSVDPREQFF. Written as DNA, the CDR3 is TGCAGTGCCCACACTAGCGTGGATCCTAGGGAGCAGTTCTTC.

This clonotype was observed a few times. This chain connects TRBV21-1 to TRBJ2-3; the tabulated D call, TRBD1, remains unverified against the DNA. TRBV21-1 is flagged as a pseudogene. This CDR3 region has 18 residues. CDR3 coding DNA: TGTGCCAGCAGCACTGTTTCGGGACAGGGCCAAAGCACAGATACGCAGTATTTT. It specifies CASSTVSGQGQSTDTQYF.

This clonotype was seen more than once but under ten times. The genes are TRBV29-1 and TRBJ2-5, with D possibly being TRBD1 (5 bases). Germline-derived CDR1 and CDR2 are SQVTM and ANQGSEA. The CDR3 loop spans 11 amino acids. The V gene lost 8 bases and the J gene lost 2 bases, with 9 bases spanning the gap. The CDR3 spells CSPQGQETQYF. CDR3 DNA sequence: TGCAGCCCCCAGGGACAAGAGACCCAGTACTTC.

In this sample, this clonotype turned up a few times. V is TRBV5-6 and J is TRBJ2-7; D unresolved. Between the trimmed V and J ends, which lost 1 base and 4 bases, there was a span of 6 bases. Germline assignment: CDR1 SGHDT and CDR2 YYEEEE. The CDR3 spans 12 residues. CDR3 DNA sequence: TGTGCCAGCAGCTTGCTTCGGTACGAGCAGTACTTC. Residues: CASSLLRYEQYF.

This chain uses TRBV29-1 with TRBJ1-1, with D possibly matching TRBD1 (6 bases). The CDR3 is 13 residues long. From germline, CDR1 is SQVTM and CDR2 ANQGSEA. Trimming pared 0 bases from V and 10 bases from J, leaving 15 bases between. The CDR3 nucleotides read TGCAGCGTTGAAGACTCTTTGGGGGCTGGAGCTTTCTTT. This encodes CSVEDSLGAGAFF.

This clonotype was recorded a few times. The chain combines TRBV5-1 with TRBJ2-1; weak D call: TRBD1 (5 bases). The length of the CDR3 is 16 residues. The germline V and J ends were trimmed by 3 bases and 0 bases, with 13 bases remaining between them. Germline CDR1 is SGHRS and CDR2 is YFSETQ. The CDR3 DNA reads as TGCGCCAGCAGCTCCCCTCAGGGAAGCTCCTACAATGAGCAGTTCTTC. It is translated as CASSSPQGSSYNEQFF. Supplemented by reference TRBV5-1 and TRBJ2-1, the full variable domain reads KAGVTQTPRYLIKTRGQQVTLSCSPISGHRSVSWYQQTPGQGLQFLFEYFSETQRNKGNFPGRFSGRQFSNSRSEMNVSTLELGDSALYLCASSSPQGSSYNEQFFGPGTRLTVL.